One and the same sample provided the 24 T cell receptor beta chains below, sequenced in a study of T cell changes during pregnancy in multiple sclerosis. This table comes from immunoSEQ multiplex PCR, and its TCRdb copy is limited to in-frame clones, with some not included. Seen here are around 45,000 clones, 90% observed once, and the top ten hold 0.7%. The source was CD4+ T cells from peripheral blood mononuclear cells, collected before pregnancy. The receptors were gathered from a female donor with multiple sclerosis, enrolled in a pregnancy study.

The genes are TRBV7-2 and TRBJ1-1; D remains unclear. In germline, CDR1 is SGHTA, CDR2 FQGNSA. The CDR3 has 15 amino acids. The V end lost 0 bases, the J end lost 1 base, and 9 bases lay between the germline ends. CDR3 in amino acids: CASSLAAGRNTEAFF. The CDR3 DNA is TGTGCCAGCAGCTTAGCGGCAGGCAGGAACACTGAAGCTTTCTTT. The complete variable domain, with remaining parts taken from reference TRBV7-2 and TRBJ1-1, reads GAGVSQSPSNKVTEKGKDVELRCDPISGHTALYWYRQSLGQGLEFLIYFQGNSAPDKSGLPSDRFSAERTGGSVSTLTIQRTQQEDSAVYLCASSLAAGRNTEAFFGQGTRLTVV.

V and J are TRBV28 and TRBJ1-5, with 7 bases lining up with TRBD1. Unmatched junction bases numbered 7, after V lost 5 bases and J lost 0 bases. The CDR3 runs 16 residues. Germline assignment: CDR1 MDHEN and CDR2 SYDVKM. CDR3 coding DNA: TGTGCCAGCAGTACTGGGACAGTATATAGCAATCAGCCCCAGCATTTT. It specifies CASSTGTVYSNQPQHF.

This chain connects TRBV2 to TRBJ2-5; TRBD2 might be the D (6 bases). The CDR3 covers 15 residues. Trimming removed 6 bases from V and 6 bases from J, with 20 bases in between. Germline CDR1 is SNHLY and CDR2 is FYNNEI. This CDR3 is CASSPRSAGTKTQYF. The CDR3 coding sequence is TGTGCCAGCAGCCCGAGGTCCGCGGGAACAAAGACCCAGTACTTC.

The DNA for the CDR3 is TGTGCCACCACCGGGGACACTGAAGCTTTCTTT. This encodes CATTGDTEAFF. The chain employs TRBV2 and TRBJ1-1; D call uncertain. Trimming pared 10 bases from V and 3 bases from J, leaving 9 bases between. The CDR3 extends over 11 amino acids. Germline CDR1 reads SNHLY; CDR2 reads FYNNEI.

This CDR3 reads CASRQGLAGYEQYF. The CDR3 DNA reads TGTGCCAGCAGACAGGGACTAGCGGGCTACGAGCAGTACTTC. V is TRBV6-5 and J is TRBJ2-7, with TRBD2 matching over 12 bases. The ends lost 6 bases at V and 3 bases at J; junction bases unmatched: 3. From germline, CDR1 is MNHEY and CDR2 SVGAGI. This CDR3 is built from 14 residues.

The chain links TRBV5-4 to TRBJ1-1, with D tentatively TRBD1 (5 bases). CDR3 length: 17 residues. CDR1 and CDR2 (germline): SGHNT, YYREEE (reference sequence). The V and J ends lost 0 bases and 1 base respectively, with 16 bases between them. The CDR3 region has the DNA TGTGCCAGCAGCTTGGAATGGGGCGAACTACAGAACACTGAAGCTTTCTTT. Translated: CASSLEWGELQNTEAFF.

DNA for the CDR3: TGCAGCGCCTCATCGACTAGTTTCGAGACCCAGTACTTC. This codes for CSASSTSFETQYF. This chain uses TRBV29-1 with TRBJ2-5, with D possibly TRBD2 on 6 matching bases. The CDR3 consists of 13 residues. The germline CDR1 and CDR2 sequences are SQVTM and ANQGSEA. The V end lost 7 bases, the J end lost 5 bases, and 17 bases lay between the germline ends.

This clone was detected only once. J is TRBJ2-5 and V is TRBV18, with D possibly matching TRBD1 (6 bases). The CDR3 is 15 residues long. The V and J ends lost 3 bases and 5 bases respectively, with 16 bases between them. Per germline, CDR1 KGHSH and CDR2 LQKENI. CDR3 residues: CASSPIAQGRETQYF. Here the CDR3 DNA reads TGTGCCAGCTCACCGATTGCACAGGGTCGCGAGACCCAGTACTTC. Full variable domain (remainder filled in from reference TRBV18 and TRBJ2-5): NAGVMQNPRHLVRRRGQEARLRCSPMKGHSHVYWYRQLPEEGLKFMVYLQKENIIDESGMPKERFSAEFPKEGPSILRIQQVVRGDSAAYFCASSPIAQGRETQYFGPGTRLLVL.

This clone showed up just a few times. The chain uses TRBV9 and TRBJ1-1; 10 bases are a match to TRBD1. The CDR3 is made up of 15 amino acids. Germline CDR1 reads SGDLS; CDR2 reads YYNGEE. Trimming removed 0 bases from V and 4 bases from J; junction bases left unmatched: 3. CDR3 in amino acids: CASSVVDRGVTEAFF. The CDR3 DNA reads TGTGCCAGCAGCGTAGTGGACAGGGGGGTCACTGAAGCTTTCTTT.

The chain uses TRBV9 and TRBJ2-5, with TRBD2 as a possible D gene (6 bases). This CDR3 contains 15 residues. The germline V gene encodes CDR1 SGDLS and CDR2 YYNGEE. V was cut by 2 bases and J by 5 bases, with 16 bases left in between. CDR3 nucleotide sequence: TGTGCCAGCAGCGTCTCCGGGGCGGGGCTCGAGACCCAGTACTTC. Protein sequence: CASSVSGAGLETQYF.

The V call is TRBV4-3, the J call TRBJ2-6, with 7 nucleotides matching TRBD1. After removal of 4 bases from V and 4 bases from J, the junction contained 13 bases not matched to a gene. The CDR3 totals 18 residues. CDR1 and CDR2 from the germline V gene are LGHNA and YSLEER. In DNA, the CDR3 is TGCGCCAGCAGCCTTCTGACAGGGCAGGTTGTAGGGGCCAACGTCCTGACTTTC. It specifies CASSLLTGQVVGANVLTF.

The chain has TRBV7-3 and TRBJ2-3; 7 bases line up with TRBD1. The germline V gene has CDR1 SGHTA and CDR2 FQGTGA. The ends lost 5 bases at V and 3 bases at J; junction bases unmatched: 2. This CDR3 spans 13 amino acids. CDR3 region: CASSATGTDTQYF. The CDR3 DNA sequence: TGTGCCAGCAGCGCGACAGGGACAGATACGCAGTATTTT.

The chain has TRBV5-1 and TRBJ1-2, with D maybe TRBD1 (6 bases). The CDR3 covers 17 residues. Germline-derived CDR1 and CDR2 are SGHRS and YFSETQ. Trimming shortened V by 2 bases and J by 0 bases, and 17 bases separated the two germline ends. The CDR3 is CASSFDPRDNTNYGYTF. The CDR3, as DNA: TGCGCCAGCAGCTTTGATCCGAGGGACAACACTAACTATGGCTACACCTTC.

The genes are TRBV5-1 and TRBJ2-1; TRBD1 matches 10 bases. CDR3 size: 15 residues. V lost 7 bases to trimming and J lost 4 bases; unmatched junction nucleotides: 8. CDR1 is SGHRS and CDR2 is YFSETQ in the germline V gene. The DNA of the CDR3 is TGCGCCAGCGTAACTGGACAGGGGGATTACAATGAGCAGTTCTTC. It translates to CASVTGQGDYNEQFF.

The chain has TRBV10-3 and TRBJ2-3; maybe TRBD2 (6 bases). With 6 bases removed from V and 6 bases from J, the gap between germline ends came to 13 bases. Per the germline V gene, CDR1 is ENHRY and CDR2 is SYGVKD. The CDR3 is 13 residues long. CDR3 in amino acids: CAISWTTPDTQYF. The CDR3 DNA reads as TGTGCCATCAGCTGGACTACCCCCGATACGCAGTATTTT.

V usage is TRBV14 and J usage is TRBJ2-2; 8 bases align to TRBD1. With 5 bases clipped from V and 1 base from J, the junction kept 6 bases outside the gene matches. In germline, CDR1 is SGHDN, CDR2 FVKESK. This CDR3 region has 16 residues. The CDR3: CASSRQGPRNTGELFF. CDR3 nucleotide sequence: TGTGCCAGCAGCAGACAGGGGCCTAGGAACACCGGGGAGCTGTTTTTT.

This clone is a singleton in its sample. The chain links TRBV7-9 to TRBJ2-6; possibly TRBD1 for D (7 bases). Germline V gene sequence: CDR1 SEHNR, CDR2 FQNEAQ (reference sequence). This CDR3 has 17 residues. Trimming removed 8 bases at V and 4 bases at J, with 21 bases between. CDR3 sequence: CASSTGGGFLGANVLTF. As DNA, the CDR3 is TGTGCCAGCTCCACCGGAGGGGGCTTTCTGGGGGCCAACGTCCTGACTTTC. The full variable domain, its missing parts supplied by reference TRBV7-9 and TRBJ2-6, is DTGVSQNPRHKITKRGQNVTFRCDPISEHNRLYWYRQTLGQGPEFLTYFQNEAQLEKSRLLSDRFSAERPKGSFSTLEIQRTEQGDSAMYLCASSTGGGFLGANVLTFGAGSRLTVL.

The chain couples TRBV7-3 to TRBJ1-6; no reliable D call. The CDR3 totals 14 residues. Per the germline V gene, CDR1 is SGHTA and CDR2 is FQGTGA. Between the trimmed V and J ends, which lost 5 bases and 9 bases, there was a span of 14 bases. Here the CDR3 DNA reads TGTGCCAGCAGCACCTCCGGGTTAGGTTCACCCCTCCACTTT. It codes for CASSTSGLGSPLHF.

The rearrangement joins TRBV5-1 to TRBJ2-3; D is possibly TRBD2 (7 bases). CDR1 is SGHRS and CDR2 is YFSETQ in the germline V gene. CDR3 length: 17 residues. The V end lost 4 bases, the J end lost 4 bases, and 22 bases lay between the germline ends. The DNA for the CDR3 is TGCGCCAGCAGCCTCAGACAAAGGGGCGGGGGCGCAGATACGCAGTATTTT. This sequence encodes CASSLRQRGGGADTQYF.

The chain combines TRBV13 with TRBJ1-2; TRBD1 agrees at 7 bases. Germline V gives CDR1 PRHDT, CDR2 FYEKMQ (reference sequence). The CDR3 has 15 residues. V gave up 1 base and J gave up 4 bases; unmatched junction bases: 6. The CDR3 sequence: CASSLVTGTVYGYTF. The DNA for the CDR3 is TGTGCCAGCAGCTTAGTAACCGGGACAGTCTATGGCTACACCTTC.

This clone was recorded a few times. The chain couples TRBV4-1 to TRBJ1-2, with TRBD1 matching 8 bases. Trimming cost V 6 bases and J 4 bases; bases outside gene matches: 4. Germline CDR1 and CDR2: MGHRA and YSYEKL. The CDR3 has 13 residues. The CDR3 DNA follows: TGCGCCAGCAGAGGACAGGGAGGCTATGGCTACACCTTC. It specifies CASRGQGGYGYTF.

The gene calls are TRBV7-9 and TRBJ1-1; tentative D call: TRBD1 (5 bases). Trimming took 5 bases from V and 2 from J, leaving 9 bases between them. This CDR3 spans 13 amino acids. Germline V gives CDR1 SEHNR, CDR2 FQNEAQ (reference sequence). The CDR3 is CASSPDSNTEAFF. CDR3 bases: TGTGCCAGCAGCCCCGACAGTAACACTGAAGCTTTCTTT.

The chain couples TRBV27 to TRBJ2-7; TRBD2 aligns across 8 bases. CDR1 is MNHEY, CDR2 SMNVEV, per germline (reference sequence). After removal of 6 bases from V and 0 bases from J, the junction contained 7 bases not matched to a gene. The CDR3 consists of 15 residues. DNA for the CDR3: TGTGCCAGCAGCACTAGCGGTGCCCCCTCCTACGAGCAGTACTTC. Protein sequence: CASSTSGAPSYEQYF.

This chain connects TRBV5-8 to TRBJ1-4, with D perhaps matching TRBD1 (6 bases). CDR1 and CDR2 (germline): SGHTS, YDEGEE. Trimming left V 3 bases short and J 5 bases short, with 17 bases between. The CDR3 loop spans 16 amino acids. The CDR3 region has the DNA TGTGCCAGCAGCTACCCTGGACAGCCCACGAATGAAAAACTGTTTTTT. Translation: CASSYPGQPTNEKLFF.